Listed here are 28 T cell receptor beta chains from one sample, sequenced in a study of response to subunit inactivated influenza vaccine. Via MiXCR, TCRdb re-called the RT-PCR reads, giving one row per CDR3 protein. The table includes 500,000 to 600,000 distinct CDR3 sequences, 11% to 15% detected once. Sequenced here: PBMCs from blood, sampled 11 to 12 days after vaccination. The receptors come from a man aged 45-65 years who received an inactivated influenza vaccine.

This clonotype was detected only a few times. The chain joins TRBV5-1 to TRBJ2-3; D remains ambiguous. The CDR3 is made up of 16 amino acids. The germline CDR1 and CDR2 sequences are SGHRS and YFSETQ. V was shortened by 0 bases and J by 1 base, with 12 bases between the two germline ends. The CDR3 sequence is CASSLAEGPGTDTQYF. The CDR3 region has the DNA TGCGCCAGCAGCTTGGCGGAAGGGCCTGGCACAGATACGCAGTATTTT.

The rearrangement links TRBV7-9 to TRBJ1-1; D unclear. The CDR3 is 14 residues long. V lost 5 bases to trimming and J lost 1 base, with 11 bases between them. Germline V lookup: CDR1 SEHNR, CDR2 FQNEAQ (reference sequence). The CDR3 bases are TGTGCCAGCAGCCACGGACCGGCGAACACTGAAGCTTTCTTT. This codes for CASSHGPANTEAFF. Filled out from reference TRBV7-9 and TRBJ1-1, the complete variable domain reads DTGVSQNPRHKITKRGQNVTFRCDPISEHNRLYWYRQTLGQGPEFLTYFQNEAQLEKSRLLSDRFSAERPKGSFSTLEIQRTEQGDSAMYLCASSHGPANTEAFFGQGTRLTVV.

This clonotype came up many times. The genes are TRBV5-1 and TRBJ2-1, with 11 positions matching TRBD2. The V gene end was trimmed by 1 base and the J gene end by 10 bases; junction bases not matched to a gene: 10. This CDR3 contains 16 residues. Per germline, CDR1 SGHRS and CDR2 YFSETQ. This CDR3 reads CASSLSTSGGGQEQFF. For the CDR3, the DNA is TGCGCCAGCAGCTTGTCCACTAGCGGGGGTGGTCAAGAGCAGTTCTTC.

This clonotype has a count of ten or more. The chain employs TRBV5-1 and TRBJ2-2; perhaps TRBD1 as D (5 bases). CDR1 and CDR2 from the germline V gene are SGHRS and YFSETQ. This CDR3 comprises 15 residues. The V gene lost 5 bases and the J gene lost 5 bases, with 16 bases spanning the gap. The CDR3 DNA reads TGCGCCAGCAGTCGGACCAGGGAAGGGACCGGGGAGCTGTTTTTT. Amino acid sequence: CASSRTREGTGELFF. Full variable domain (missing parts from reference TRBV5-1 and TRBJ2-2): KAGVTQTPRYLIKTRGQQVTLSCSPISGHRSVSWYQQTPGQGLQFLFEYFSETQRNKGNFPGRFSGRQFSNSRSEMNVSTLELGDSALYLCASSRTREGTGELFFGEGSRLTVL.

The rearrangement uses TRBV29-1 and TRBJ2-7; maybe TRBD2 (7 bases). CDR1 is SQVTM and CDR2 is ANQGSEA in the germline V gene. V was trimmed by 7 bases and J by 1 base, leaving 20 bases between them. There are 15 residues in the CDR3. The CDR3 loop is CSASRGAGYSYEQYF. CDR3 bases: TGCAGCGCCTCACGGGGGGCGGGCTATTCCTACGAGCAGTACTTC.

V and J are TRBV29-1 and TRBJ2-3; TRBD2 matches 9 bases. The germline V gene has CDR1 SQVTM and CDR2 ANQGSEA. Germline trimming cut 6 bases from V and 6 bases from J; bases unmatched to any gene: 10. The CDR3 consists of 14 residues. The CDR3 region has the DNA TGCAGCGTGAGGGGGCGGGAGGGCCGCGATACGCAGTATTTT. The encoded protein is CSVRGREGRDTQYF.

The chain is built from TRBV2 and TRBJ1-1; D is undetermined. V lost 8 bases and J lost 5, with 15 bases in between. This CDR3 has 13 amino acids. Germline V gene sequence: CDR1 SNHLY, CDR2 FYNNEI. CDR3 nucleotides: TGTGCCAGCGAGAGGGATTTTATAACTGAAGCTTTCTTT. Translated: CASERDFITEAFF.

The chain combines TRBV5-1 with TRBJ2-1; 13 bases are a match to TRBD2. This CDR3 comprises 17 residues. CDR1 and CDR2 (germline): SGHRS, YFSETQ. The ends lost 4 bases at V and 0 bases at J; junction bases unmatched: 4. CDR3 sequence (DNA): TGCGCCAGCAGCCATGGACTAGCGGGAGCCTCCTACAATGAGCAGTTCTTC. Translating it yields CASSHGLAGASYNEQFF.

The chain links TRBV10-3 to TRBJ1-1; no clear D. Between the trimmed V and J ends, which lost 0 bases and 0 bases, there was a span of 2 bases. Germline lookup yields CDR1 ENHRY and CDR2 SYGVKD. The CDR3 loop spans 13 amino acids. The CDR3 region has the DNA TGTGCCATCAGTGAGTCGGTGAACACTGAAGCTTTCTTT. Translating it yields CAISESVNTEAFF.

The V and J genes are TRBV7-2 and TRBJ2-7; D might be TRBD2 (5 bases). Germline V gene lookup returns CDR1 SGHTA and CDR2 FQGNSA. V lost 4 bases to trimming and J lost 6 bases, with 10 bases between them. This CDR3 region has 12 residues. CDR3 residues: CASSSSGIEQYF. The CDR3 DNA is TGTGCCAGCAGCTCATCGGGGATCGAGCAGTACTTC. Based on the CDR3 plus reference TRBV7-2 and TRBJ2-7, the full variable domain is GAGVSQSPSNKVTEKGKDVELRCDPISGHTALYWYRQSLGQGLEFLIYFQGNSAPDKSGLPSDRFSAERTGGSVSTLTIQRTQQEDSAVYLCASSSSGIEQYFGPGTRLTVT.

This clonotype has more than one count but fewer than ten. This sequence joins TRBV4-3 and TRBJ1-1, with 10 bases aligning to TRBD1. Germline values: CDR1 LGHNA, CDR2 YSLEER. The CDR3 is 16 residues long. Trimming removed 0 bases from V and 7 bases from J; junction bases left unmatched: 8. Here the CDR3 reads CASSQERTGGRGEAFF. CDR3 coding DNA: TGCGCCAGCAGCCAAGAAAGGACAGGGGGAAGGGGTGAAGCTTTCTTT.

The rearrangement joins TRBV28 to TRBJ2-1; the D call may be TRBD1 or TRBD2 (7 bases each). The CDR3 extends over 16 amino acids. Trimming pared 5 bases from V and 9 bases from J, leaving 23 bases between. From germline, CDR1 is MDHEN and CDR2 SYDVKM. The CDR3 reads CASSDPLGGGGFEQFF. Written as DNA, the CDR3 is TGTGCCAGCAGTGACCCTCTAGGGGGAGGGGGCTTTGAGCAGTTCTTC.

This chain connects TRBV5-4 to TRBJ2-7; D is unclear. The CDR3 totals 13 residues. Trimming left V 5 bases short and J 6 bases short, with 15 bases between. Germline CDR1 and CDR2: SGHNT and YYREEE (reference sequence). CDR3 amino acids: CASSSIQIPEQYF. CDR3 DNA: TGTGCCAGCAGTTCGATACAGATCCCCGAGCAGTACTTC.

The chain is built from TRBV11-2 and TRBJ2-7; TRBD1 might be the D (6 bases). V was pared by 0 bases and J by 4 bases, with 10 bases between. Germline V gene lookup returns CDR1 SGHAT and CDR2 FQNNGV. This CDR3 has 14 residues. The CDR3 nucleotides are TGTGCCAGCAGCTTAGAACAGGGCTTGTACGAGCAGTACTTC. Its translation is CASSLEQGLYEQYF.

The chain joins TRBV5-6 to TRBJ2-7, with 7 bases lining up with TRBD1. This CDR3 contains 14 residues. V shed 4 bases and J 0 bases; nucleotides not matched to a gene: 4. The germline CDR1 and CDR2 sequences are SGHDT and YYEEEE. CDR3 amino acids: CASSVTGNSYEQYF. CDR3 in DNA: TGTGCCAGCAGCGTGACAGGGAACTCCTACGAGCAGTACTTC.

The CDR3 is CASSGRVEKLFF. The CDR3 DNA follows: TGTGCCAGCAGCGGGAGGGTTGAAAAACTGTTTTTT. This rearrangement joins TRBV7-9 to TRBJ1-4, with unresolved D. This CDR3 comprises 12 residues. The V end was cut by 5 bases, the J end by 7 bases, with 8 bases between. Germline V lookup: CDR1 SEHNR, CDR2 FQNEAQ (reference sequence).

This chain joins TRBV6-1 and TRBJ2-7; TRBD1 or TRBD2 may be the D gene (5 bases each). This CDR3 has 15 amino acids. V lost 6 bases and J 2 bases, leaving 17 bases between the germline ends. From germline, CDR1 is MNHNS and CDR2 SASEGT. CDR3 sequence: CASSRDGAGAYEQYF. CDR3 coding DNA: TGTGCCAGCAGCCGGGACGGGGCGGGTGCCTACGAGCAGTACTTC.

This clonotype was seen a few times. The J gene is TRBJ2-5, the V gene TRBV20-1, with D perhaps TRBD2 (5 bases). The CDR3 contains 14 residues. V dropped 6 bases and J dropped 1 base, with 15 bases sitting between them. Germline V CDR1 and CDR2: DFQATT, SNEGSKA (reference sequence). The DNA for the CDR3 is TGCAGTGCCCCCCCCGAGGGTTCCCAAGAGACCCAGTACTTC. Protein product: CSAPPEGSQETQYF.

This clonotype was observed a handful of times. This rearrangement joins TRBV5-6 to TRBJ2-7; 11 bases are a match to TRBD2. Germline CDR1 and CDR2: SGHDT and YYEEEE. The CDR3 totals 14 residues. Trimming removed 1 base from V and 6 bases from J; junction bases left unmatched: 3. CDR3 DNA: TGTGCCAGCAGCTTGAGACTAGCGGGAAGCGAGCAGTACTTC. It encodes CASSLRLAGSEQYF.

CDR3 loop: CATSREAGYEQFF. DNA for the CDR3: TGTGCCACCAGCAGAGAAGCGGGGTATGAGCAGTTCTTC. The chain employs TRBV15 and TRBJ2-1; TRBD2 matches 7 bases. V shed 0 bases, J shed 8 bases, and the junction held 1 base outside the gene matches. Looked up from germline, CDR1 is LNHNV and CDR2 is YYDKDF (reference sequence). The CDR3 runs to 13 residues.

This rearrangement joins TRBV12-3 or TRBV12-4 to TRBJ2-5; D gene uncertain. CDR3 length equals 12 residues. V was cut by 5 bases and J by 5 bases, with 9 bases left in between. CDR3 sequence (DNA): TGTGCCAGCAGTCGGTCGATGGAGACCCAGTACTTC. It translates to CASSRSMETQYF.

V is TRBV4-3 and J is TRBJ1-4, with a tentative D call TRBD1 (5 bases). In germline, CDR1 is LGHNA, CDR2 YSLEER. This CDR3 region has 17 residues. V lost 2 bases to trimming and J lost 10 bases, with 23 bases between them. CDR3 sequence (DNA): TGCGCCAGCAGCCAAAATCTCCTCGGGGACCCACAAGGAAAACTGTTTTTT. This translates into CASSQNLLGDPQGKLFF.

The rearrangement joins TRBV27 to TRBJ2-2; tentatively, D is TRBD1 or TRBD2 (5 bases each). This CDR3 has 15 amino acids. Germline assignment: CDR1 MNHEY and CDR2 SMNVEV (reference sequence). V lost 2 bases and J 3 bases, leaving 10 bases between the germline ends. CDR3 in DNA: TGTGCCAGCAGTTTACGAAAGGGACACACCGGGGAGCTGTTTTTT. Translation gives CASSLRKGHTGELFF.

The gene calls are TRBV13 and TRBJ1-1, with D maybe TRBD1 (5 bases). Trimming removed 5 bases at V and 1 base at J, with 14 bases between. The length of the CDR3 is 15 residues. The germline CDR1 and CDR2 sequences are PRHDT and FYEKMQ (reference sequence). The CDR3 bases are TGTGCCAGCAGCGCAACGCCGGGACCGAACACTGAAGCTTTCTTT. It yields the protein CASSATPGPNTEAFF.

V and J are TRBV28 and TRBJ2-1; 9 bases map to TRBD2. J was trimmed by 4 bases and V by 5 bases; bases with no gene match: 9. The germline gives CDR1 MDHEN, CDR2 SYDVKM. The CDR3 has 16 amino acids. The CDR3 protein is CASSTVAGGPYNEQFF. In nucleotides, the CDR3 is TGTGCCAGCAGTACCGTGGCGGGAGGGCCTTACAATGAGCAGTTCTTC.

This clonotype was found many times. The DNA of the CDR3 is TGTGCCAGCAGTTTAGCTAGCGGGGTCACAGATACGCAGTATTTT. This encodes CASSLASGVTDTQYF. The gene calls are TRBV12-3 or TRBV12-4 and TRBJ2-3, with TRBD2 matching 8 bases. J gave up 2 bases and V 0 bases, and 1 base lay outside the gene matches. The CDR3 has 15 amino acids.

The chain links TRBV29-1 to TRBJ2-1; a possible D gene is TRBD1 (5 bases). The CDR3 contains 12 residues. Germline-derived CDR1 and CDR2 are SQVTM and ANQGSEA. V dropped 4 bases and J dropped 7 bases, with 11 bases sitting between them. The CDR3 spells CSVGEGANEQFF. The CDR3 DNA reads TGCAGCGTTGGTGAAGGGGCTAATGAGCAGTTCTTC.

This rearrangement joins TRBV29-1 to TRBJ2-5; 9 bases agree with TRBD2. With V trimmed by 0 bases and J by 4 bases, 15 bases remained unmatched. The CDR3 is 18 residues long. Germline V lookup: CDR1 SQVTM, CDR2 ANQGSEA. The CDR3 loop reads CSVEDLQISGRIRETQYF. CDR3 in DNA: TGCAGCGTTGAAGATCTTCAGATTAGCGGGAGAATCCGAGAGACCCAGTACTTC.